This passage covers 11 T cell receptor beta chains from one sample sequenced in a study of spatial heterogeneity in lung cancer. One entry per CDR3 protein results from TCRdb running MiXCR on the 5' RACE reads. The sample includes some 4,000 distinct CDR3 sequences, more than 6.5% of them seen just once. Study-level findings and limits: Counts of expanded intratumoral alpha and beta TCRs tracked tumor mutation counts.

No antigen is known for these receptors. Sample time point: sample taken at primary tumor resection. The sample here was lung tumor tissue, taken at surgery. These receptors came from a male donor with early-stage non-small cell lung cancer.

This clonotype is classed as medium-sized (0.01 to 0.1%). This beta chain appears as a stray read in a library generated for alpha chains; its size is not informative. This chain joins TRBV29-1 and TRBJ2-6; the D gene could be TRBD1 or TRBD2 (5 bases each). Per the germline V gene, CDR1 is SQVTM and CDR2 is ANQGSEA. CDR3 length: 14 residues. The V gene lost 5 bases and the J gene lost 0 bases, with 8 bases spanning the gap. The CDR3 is CSVSRGSGANVLTF. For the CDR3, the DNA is TGCAGCGTTTCGAGGGGCTCTGGGGCCAACGTCCTGACTTTC. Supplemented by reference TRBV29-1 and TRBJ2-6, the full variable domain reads SAVISQKPSRDICQRGTSLTIQCQVDSQVTMMFWYRQQPGQSLTLIATANQGSEATYESGFVIDKFPISRPNLTFSTLTVSNMSPEDSSIYLCSVSRGSGANVLTFGAGSRLTVL.

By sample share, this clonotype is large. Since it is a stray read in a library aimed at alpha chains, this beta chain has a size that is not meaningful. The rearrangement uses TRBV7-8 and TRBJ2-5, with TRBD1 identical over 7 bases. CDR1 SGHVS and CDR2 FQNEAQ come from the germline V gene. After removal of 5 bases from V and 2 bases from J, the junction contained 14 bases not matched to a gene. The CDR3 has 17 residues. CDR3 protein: CASSLLLGDSQQETQYF. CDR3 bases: TGTGCCAGCAGCCTTCTCCTGGGGGACAGTCAACAAGAGACCCAGTACTTC.

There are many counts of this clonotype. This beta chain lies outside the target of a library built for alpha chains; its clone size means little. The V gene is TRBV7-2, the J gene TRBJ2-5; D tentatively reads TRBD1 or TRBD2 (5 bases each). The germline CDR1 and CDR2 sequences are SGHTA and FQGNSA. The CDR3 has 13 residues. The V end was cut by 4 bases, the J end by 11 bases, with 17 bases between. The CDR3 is CASSYDRTGPQYF. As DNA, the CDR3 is TGTGCCAGCAGCTACGATCGGACGGGGCCACAGTACTTC.

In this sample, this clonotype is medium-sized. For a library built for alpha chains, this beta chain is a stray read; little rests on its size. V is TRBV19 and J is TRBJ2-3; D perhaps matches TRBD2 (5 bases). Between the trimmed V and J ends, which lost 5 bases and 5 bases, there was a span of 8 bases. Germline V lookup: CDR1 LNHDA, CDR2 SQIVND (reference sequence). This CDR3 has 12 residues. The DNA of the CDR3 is TGTGCCAGTAGTGAGGGTGGAGATACGCAGTATTTT. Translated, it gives CASSEGGDTQYF.

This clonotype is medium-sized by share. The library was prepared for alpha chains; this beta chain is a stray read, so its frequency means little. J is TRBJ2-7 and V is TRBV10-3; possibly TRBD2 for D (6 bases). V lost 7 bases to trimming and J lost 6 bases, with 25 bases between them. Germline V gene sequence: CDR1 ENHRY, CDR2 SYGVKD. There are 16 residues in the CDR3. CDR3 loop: CAINIEPITSSGEQYV. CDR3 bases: TGTGCCATCAACATCGAGCCCATAACTAGCTCGGGCGAGCAGTACGTC.

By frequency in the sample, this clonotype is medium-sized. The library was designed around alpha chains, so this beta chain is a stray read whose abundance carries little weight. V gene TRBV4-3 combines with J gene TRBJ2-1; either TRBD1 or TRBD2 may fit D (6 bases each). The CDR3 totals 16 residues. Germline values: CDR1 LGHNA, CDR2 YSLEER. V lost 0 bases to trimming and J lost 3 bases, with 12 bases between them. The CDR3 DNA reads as TGCGCCAGCAGCCAAGATGGGGGGCTAGGCTACAATGAGCAGTTCTTC. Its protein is CASSQDGGLGYNEQFF.

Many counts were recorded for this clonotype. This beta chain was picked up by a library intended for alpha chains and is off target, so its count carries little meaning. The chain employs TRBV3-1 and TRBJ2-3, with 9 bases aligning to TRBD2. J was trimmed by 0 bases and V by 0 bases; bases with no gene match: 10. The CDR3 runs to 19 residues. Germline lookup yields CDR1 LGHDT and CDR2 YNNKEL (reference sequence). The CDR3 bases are TGTGCCAGCAGCCAAGACTTCGCTAGCGGGGTCGATAGCACAGATACGCAGTATTTT. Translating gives CASSQDFASGVDSTDTQYF.

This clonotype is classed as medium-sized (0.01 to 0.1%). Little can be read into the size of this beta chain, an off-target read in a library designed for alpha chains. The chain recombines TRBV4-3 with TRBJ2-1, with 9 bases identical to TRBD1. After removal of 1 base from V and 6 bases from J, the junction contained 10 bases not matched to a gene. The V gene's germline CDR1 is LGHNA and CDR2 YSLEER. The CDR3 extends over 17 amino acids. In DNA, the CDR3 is TGCGCCAGCAGCCAAGGGCTTTGGGACAGGGCCTCCAATGAGCAGTTCTTC. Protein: CASSQGLWDRASNEQFF.

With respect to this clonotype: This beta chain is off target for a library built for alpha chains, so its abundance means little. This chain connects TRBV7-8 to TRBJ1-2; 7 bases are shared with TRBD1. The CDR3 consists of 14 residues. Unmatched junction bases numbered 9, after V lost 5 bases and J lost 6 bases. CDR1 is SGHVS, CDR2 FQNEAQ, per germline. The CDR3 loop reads CASSPIGTEDGYTF. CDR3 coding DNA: TGTGCCAGCAGCCCCATAGGGACAGAGGATGGCTACACCTTC.

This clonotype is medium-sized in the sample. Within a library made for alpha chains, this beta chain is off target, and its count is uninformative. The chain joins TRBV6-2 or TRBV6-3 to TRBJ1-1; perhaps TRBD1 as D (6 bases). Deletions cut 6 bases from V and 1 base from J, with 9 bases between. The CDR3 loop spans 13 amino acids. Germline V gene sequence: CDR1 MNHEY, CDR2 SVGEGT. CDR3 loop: CASSMTGNTEAFF. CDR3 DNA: TGTGCCAGCAGCATGACAGGGAACACTGAAGCTTTCTTT.

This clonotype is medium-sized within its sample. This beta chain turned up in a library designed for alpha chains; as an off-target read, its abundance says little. The CDR3 DNA sequence: TGTGCCAGCTCACCTCAGGGGGGCTCTGGGGCCAACGTCCTGACTTTC. Translation gives CASSPQGGSGANVLTF. The chain recombines TRBV18 with TRBJ2-6, with D maybe TRBD1 (7 bases). The CDR3 spans 16 residues. Germline V lookup: CDR1 KGHSH, CDR2 LQKENI. Trimming took 3 bases from V and 0 from J, leaving 9 bases between them.